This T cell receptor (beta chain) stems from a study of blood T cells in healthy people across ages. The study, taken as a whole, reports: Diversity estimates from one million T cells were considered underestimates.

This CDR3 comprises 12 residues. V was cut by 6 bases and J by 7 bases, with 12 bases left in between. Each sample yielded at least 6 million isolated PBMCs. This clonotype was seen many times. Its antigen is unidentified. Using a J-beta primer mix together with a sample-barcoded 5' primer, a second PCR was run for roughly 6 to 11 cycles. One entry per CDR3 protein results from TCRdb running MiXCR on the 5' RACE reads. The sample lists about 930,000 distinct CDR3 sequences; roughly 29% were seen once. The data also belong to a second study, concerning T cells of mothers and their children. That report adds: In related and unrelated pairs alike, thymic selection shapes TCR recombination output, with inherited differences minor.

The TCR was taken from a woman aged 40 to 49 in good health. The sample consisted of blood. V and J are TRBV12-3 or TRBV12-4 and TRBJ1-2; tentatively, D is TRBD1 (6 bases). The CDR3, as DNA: TGTGCCAGCAGGGGGGCGGGCGTTGGCTACACCTTC. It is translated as CASRGAGVGYTF.